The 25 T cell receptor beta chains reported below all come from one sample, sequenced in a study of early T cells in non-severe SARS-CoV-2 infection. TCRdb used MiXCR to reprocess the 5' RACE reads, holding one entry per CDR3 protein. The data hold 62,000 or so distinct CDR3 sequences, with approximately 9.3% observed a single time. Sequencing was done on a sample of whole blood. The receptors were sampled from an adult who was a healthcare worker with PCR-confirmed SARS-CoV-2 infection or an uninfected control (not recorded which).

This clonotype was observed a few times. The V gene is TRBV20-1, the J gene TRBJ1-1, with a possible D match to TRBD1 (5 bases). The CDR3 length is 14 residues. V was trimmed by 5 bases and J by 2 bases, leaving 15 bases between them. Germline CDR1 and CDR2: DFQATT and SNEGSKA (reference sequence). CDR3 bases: TGCAGTGCTCCAGACAGAGTGAGAAACACTGAAGCTTTCTTT. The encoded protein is CSAPDRVRNTEAFF.

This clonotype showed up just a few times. The CDR3 DNA sequence: TGTGCCAGCAGCCAGTATAAAATCAGTAAACAGGCGAACACCGGGGAGCTGTTTTTT. Protein sequence: CASSQYKISKQANTGELFF. V usage is TRBV14 and J usage is TRBJ2-2; D is perhaps TRBD1 (5 bases). The CDR3 sequence is 19 residues long. Trimming took 3 bases from V and 0 from J, leaving 20 bases between them. Germline V gives CDR1 SGHDN, CDR2 FVKESK.

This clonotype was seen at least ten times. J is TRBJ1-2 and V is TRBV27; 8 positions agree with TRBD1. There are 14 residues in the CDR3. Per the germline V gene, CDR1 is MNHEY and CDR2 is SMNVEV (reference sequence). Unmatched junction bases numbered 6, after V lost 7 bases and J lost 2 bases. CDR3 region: CASKEDRANYGYTF. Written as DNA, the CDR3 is TGTGCCAGCAAAGAGGACAGGGCGAACTATGGCTACACCTTC.

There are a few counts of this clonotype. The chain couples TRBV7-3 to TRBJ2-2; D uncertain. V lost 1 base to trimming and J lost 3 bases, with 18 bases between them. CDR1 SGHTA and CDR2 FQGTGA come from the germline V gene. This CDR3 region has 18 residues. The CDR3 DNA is TGTGCCAGCAGCTTAAGGGCTATTGGACGAGGATACACCGGGGAGCTGTTTTTT. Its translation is CASSLRAIGRGYTGELFF. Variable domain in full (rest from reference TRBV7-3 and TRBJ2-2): GAGVSQTPSNKVTEKGKYVELRCDPISGHTALYWYRQSLGQGPEFLIYFQGTGAADDSGLPNDRFFAVRPEGSVSTLKIQRTERGDSAVYLCASSLRAIGRGYTGELFFGEGSRLTVL.

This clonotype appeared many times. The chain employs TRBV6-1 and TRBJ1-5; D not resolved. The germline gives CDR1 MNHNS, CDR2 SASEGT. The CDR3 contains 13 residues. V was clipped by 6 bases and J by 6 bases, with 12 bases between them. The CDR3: CASSPREAQPQHF. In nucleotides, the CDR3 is TGTGCCAGCAGCCCAAGGGAGGCTCAGCCCCAGCATTTT.

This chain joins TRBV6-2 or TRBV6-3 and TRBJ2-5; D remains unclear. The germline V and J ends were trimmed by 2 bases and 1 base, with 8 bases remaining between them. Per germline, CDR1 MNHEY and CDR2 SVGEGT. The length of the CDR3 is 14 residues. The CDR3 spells CASSYPPSQETQYF. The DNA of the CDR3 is TGTGCCAGCAGTTACCCCCCTAGCCAAGAGACCCAGTACTTC.

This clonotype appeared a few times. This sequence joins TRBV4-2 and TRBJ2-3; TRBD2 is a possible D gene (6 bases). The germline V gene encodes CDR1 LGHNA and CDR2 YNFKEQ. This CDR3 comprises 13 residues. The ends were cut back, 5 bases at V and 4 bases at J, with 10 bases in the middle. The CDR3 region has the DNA TGTGCCAGCAGCTCCCGGGACTCAGATACGCAGTATTTT. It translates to CASSSRDSDTQYF.

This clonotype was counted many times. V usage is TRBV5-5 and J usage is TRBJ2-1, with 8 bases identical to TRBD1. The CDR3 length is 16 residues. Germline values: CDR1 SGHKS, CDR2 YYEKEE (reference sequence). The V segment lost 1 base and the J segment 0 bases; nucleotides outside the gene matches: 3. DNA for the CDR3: TGTGCCAGCAGCTTGCAGGGGGCAAGCTCCTACAATGAGCAGTTCTTC. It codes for CASSLQGASSYNEQFF. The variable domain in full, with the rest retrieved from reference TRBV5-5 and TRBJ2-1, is DAGVTQSPTHLIKTRGQQVTLRCSPISGHKSVSWYQQVLGQGPQFIFQYYEKEERGRGNFPDRFSARQFPNYSSELNVNALLLGDSALYLCASSLQGASSYNEQFFGPGTRLTVL.

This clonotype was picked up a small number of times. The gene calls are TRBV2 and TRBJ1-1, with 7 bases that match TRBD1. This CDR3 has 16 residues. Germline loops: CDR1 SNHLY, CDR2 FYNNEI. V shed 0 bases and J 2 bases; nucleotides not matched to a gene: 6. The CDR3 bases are TGTGCCAGCAGTGAAGCTCGACAGGGAATTAACACTGAAGCTTTCTTT. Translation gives CASSEARQGINTEAFF. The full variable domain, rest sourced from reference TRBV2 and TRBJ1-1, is EPEVTQTPSHQVTQMGQEVILRCVPISNHLYFYWYRQILGQKVEFLVSFYNNEISEKSEIFDDQFSVERPDGSNFTLKIRSTKLEDSAMYFCASSEARQGINTEAFFGQGTRLTVV.

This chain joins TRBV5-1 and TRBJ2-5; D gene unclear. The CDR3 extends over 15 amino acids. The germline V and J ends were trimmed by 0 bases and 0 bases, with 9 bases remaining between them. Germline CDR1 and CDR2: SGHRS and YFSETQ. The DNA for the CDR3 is TGCGCCAGCAGCTTGGCGTCCGCGTACCAAGAGACCCAGTACTTC. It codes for CASSLASAYQETQYF.

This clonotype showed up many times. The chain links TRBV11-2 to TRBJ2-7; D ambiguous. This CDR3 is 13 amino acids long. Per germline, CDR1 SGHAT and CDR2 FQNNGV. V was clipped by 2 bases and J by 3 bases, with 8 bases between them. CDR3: CASSLTVIYEQYV. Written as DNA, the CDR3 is TGTGCCAGCAGCTTAACAGTTATCTACGAGCAGTACGTC.

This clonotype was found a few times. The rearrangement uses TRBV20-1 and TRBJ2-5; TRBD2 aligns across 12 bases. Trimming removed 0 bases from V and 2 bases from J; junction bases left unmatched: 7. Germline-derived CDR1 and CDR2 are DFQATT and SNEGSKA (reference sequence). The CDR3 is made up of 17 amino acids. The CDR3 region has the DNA TGCAGTGCTAGAGATAGCCGCCTAGCGGGGGGGCAAGAGACCCAGTACTTC. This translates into CSARDSRLAGGQETQYF.

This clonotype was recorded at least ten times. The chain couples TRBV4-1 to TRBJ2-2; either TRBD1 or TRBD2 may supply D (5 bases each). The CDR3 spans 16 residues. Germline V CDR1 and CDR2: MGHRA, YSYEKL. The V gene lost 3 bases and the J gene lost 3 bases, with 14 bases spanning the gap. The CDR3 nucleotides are TGCGCCAGCAGCCAGGCCCCACGGGGCGACACCGGGGAGCTGTTTTTT. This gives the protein CASSQAPRGDTGELFF.

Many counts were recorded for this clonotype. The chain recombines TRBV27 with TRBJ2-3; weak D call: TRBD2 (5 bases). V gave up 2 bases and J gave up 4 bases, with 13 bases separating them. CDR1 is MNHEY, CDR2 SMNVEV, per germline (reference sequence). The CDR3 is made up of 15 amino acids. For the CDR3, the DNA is TGTGCCAGCAGTTTAAGCGGCCTAGGCGCAGATACGCAGTATTTT. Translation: CASSLSGLGADTQYF.

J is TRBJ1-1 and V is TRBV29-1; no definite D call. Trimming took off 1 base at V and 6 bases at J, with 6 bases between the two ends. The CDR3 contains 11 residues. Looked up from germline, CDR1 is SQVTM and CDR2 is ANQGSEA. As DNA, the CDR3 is TGCAGCGTTGAAGTGGTAGCTGAAGCTTTCTTT. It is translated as CSVEVVAEAFF.

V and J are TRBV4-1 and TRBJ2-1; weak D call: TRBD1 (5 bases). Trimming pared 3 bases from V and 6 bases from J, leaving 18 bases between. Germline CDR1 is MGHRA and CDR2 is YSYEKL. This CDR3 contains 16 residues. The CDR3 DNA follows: TGCGCCAGCAGCCAGAGGACAAGGAAACTACCCAATGAGCAGTTCTTC. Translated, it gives CASSQRTRKLPNEQFF.

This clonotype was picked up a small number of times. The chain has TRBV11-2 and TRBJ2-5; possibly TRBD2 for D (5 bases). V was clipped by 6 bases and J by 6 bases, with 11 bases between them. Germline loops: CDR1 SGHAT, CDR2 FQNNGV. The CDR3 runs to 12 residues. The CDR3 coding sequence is TGTGCCAGCAGAAATCGAGGGCAGACCCAGTACTTC. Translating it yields CASRNRGQTQYF.

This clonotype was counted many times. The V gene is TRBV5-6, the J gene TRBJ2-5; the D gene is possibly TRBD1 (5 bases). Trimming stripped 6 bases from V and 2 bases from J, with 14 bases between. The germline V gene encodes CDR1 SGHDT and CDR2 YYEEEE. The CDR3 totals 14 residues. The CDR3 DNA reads TGTGCCAGCACCAAAGGACAACTTCAAGAGACCCAGTACTTC. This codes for CASTKGQLQETQYF.

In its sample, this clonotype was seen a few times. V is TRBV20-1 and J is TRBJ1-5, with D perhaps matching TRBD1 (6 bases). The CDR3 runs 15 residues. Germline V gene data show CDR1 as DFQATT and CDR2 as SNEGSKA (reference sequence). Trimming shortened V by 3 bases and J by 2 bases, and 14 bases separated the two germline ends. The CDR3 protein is CSASGGRAGNQPQHF. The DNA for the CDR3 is TGCAGTGCTAGCGGGGGCAGGGCTGGCAATCAGCCCCAGCATTTT.

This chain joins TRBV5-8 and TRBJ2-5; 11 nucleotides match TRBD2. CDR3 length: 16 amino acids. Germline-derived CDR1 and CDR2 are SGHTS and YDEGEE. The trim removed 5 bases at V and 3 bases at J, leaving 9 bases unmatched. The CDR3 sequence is CASRGKMGLAEETQYF. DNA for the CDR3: TGTGCCAGCAGGGGCAAAATGGGACTAGCGGAAGAGACCCAGTACTTC.

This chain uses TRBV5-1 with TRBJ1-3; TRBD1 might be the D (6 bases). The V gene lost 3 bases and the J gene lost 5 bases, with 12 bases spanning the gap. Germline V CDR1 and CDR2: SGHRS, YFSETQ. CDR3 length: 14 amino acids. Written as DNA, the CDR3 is TGCGCCAGCAGCTCCCTGACAGGCAGAAACACCATATATTTT. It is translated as CASSSLTGRNTIYF.

DNA of the CDR3: TGTGCCAGTAGTCCATCCAGCGAAGGCTACACCTTC. This gives the protein CASSPSSEGYTF. This sequence joins TRBV19 and TRBJ1-2; no definite D call. This CDR3 is 12 amino acids long. Germline lookup yields CDR1 LNHDA and CDR2 SQIVND (reference sequence). Trimming removed 5 bases at V and 8 bases at J, with 12 bases between.

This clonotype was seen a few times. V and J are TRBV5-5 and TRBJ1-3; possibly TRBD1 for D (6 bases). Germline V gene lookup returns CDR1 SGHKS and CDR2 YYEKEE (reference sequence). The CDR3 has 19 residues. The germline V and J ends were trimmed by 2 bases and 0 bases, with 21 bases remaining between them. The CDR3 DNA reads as TGTGCCAGCAGCTTTACCGGGACATTTTATGGACTCTCTGGAAACACCATATATTTT. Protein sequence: CASSFTGTFYGLSGNTIYF.

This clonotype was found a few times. The CDR3 region is CASRGTLGKLFF. CDR3 in DNA: TGTGCCAGCAGAGGGACTCTCGGAAAACTGTTTTTT. J is TRBJ1-4 and V is TRBV2, with TRBD1 as a possible D gene (5 bases). The V and J ends lost 6 bases and 10 bases respectively, with 12 bases between them. CDR1 is SNHLY and CDR2 is FYNNEI in the germline V gene. The CDR3 length is 12 residues.

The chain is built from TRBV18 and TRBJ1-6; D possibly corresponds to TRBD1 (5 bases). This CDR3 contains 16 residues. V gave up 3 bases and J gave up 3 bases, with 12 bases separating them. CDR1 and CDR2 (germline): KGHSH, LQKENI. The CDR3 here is CASSPRLTDYNSPLHF. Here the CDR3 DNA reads TGTGCCAGCTCACCTCGCCTGACAGACTATAATTCACCCCTCCACTTT.